A single sample gave rise to the 22 T cell receptor beta chains below, sequenced in a study of T cell repertoires in aging, cancer and after chemotherapy. Amplification of TCR beta used genomic DNA extracted from peripheral blood. Rearranged V-D-J TRB sequences were amplified with a mixed TRB-A/B primer pool. A single record per CDR3 protein comes from TCRdb applying MiXCR to the multiplex PCR reads. This sample yields 970 or so distinct CDR3 sequences, of which around a fifth are seen a single time; 10% to 12% belongs to the top ten. Sequenced sample: blood. The receptors here all came from a human donor with a solid tumor.

By frequency in the sample, this clonotype is medium-sized (0.01 to 0.1%). The chain uses TRBV28 and TRBJ2-7; D is ambiguous. The V end lost 5 bases, the J end lost 5 bases, and 7 bases lay between the germline ends. The CDR3 is made up of 11 amino acids. Germline loops: CDR1 MDHEN, CDR2 SYDVKM. The CDR3 reads CASSRRDEQYV. The CDR3 DNA is TGTGCCAGCAGTCGACGGGACGAGCAGTACGTC.

V is TRBV20-1 and J is TRBJ2-2; D gene ambiguous. Deletions cut 3 bases from V and 1 base from J, with 9 bases between. Germline CDR1 reads DFQATT; CDR2 reads SNEGSKA (reference sequence). CDR3 length: 14 amino acids. The CDR3 DNA follows: TGCAGTGCTAGTGAGAGAGGGAACACCGGGGAGCTGTTTTTT. This translates into CSASERGNTGELFF.

The V call is TRBV6-2 or TRBV6-3, the J call TRBJ1-5; D perhaps matches TRBD1 (5 bases). V lost 6 bases and J lost 6, with 18 bases in between. CDR3 length: 15 amino acids. Germline CDR1 and CDR2: MNHEY and SVGEGT. The CDR3 nucleotides are TGTGCCAGCAGCCCGGGTGGGACGGGGGGTCAGCCCCAGCATTTT. Its protein is CASSPGGTGGQPQHF.

This clonotype ranks as large. The chain couples TRBV6-1 to TRBJ1-5; TRBD1 matches 7 bases. V lost 2 bases, J lost 0 bases, and 4 bases stayed unmatched. Germline V gives CDR1 MNHNS, CDR2 SASEGT. This CDR3 contains 16 residues. The CDR3 region is CASSETEGASNQPQHF. The CDR3 DNA reads as TGTGCCAGCAGTGAAACTGAGGGGGCTAGCAATCAGCCCCAGCATTTT.

This clonotype ranks as large (0.1 to 1%). The chain couples TRBV11-2 to TRBJ2-7; D may be TRBD1 (6 bases). With 5 bases removed from V and 1 base from J, the gap between germline ends came to 15 bases. Germline V CDR1 and CDR2: SGHAT, FQNNGV. This CDR3 contains 15 residues. The CDR3 coding sequence is TGTGCCAGCAGCCTTCAATGGCAGGGGTCCTACGAGCAGTACTTC. Its translation is CASSLQWQGSYEQYF.

The CDR3 region has the DNA TGTGCCAGCTCTCTACGGGACACAGATACGCAGTATTTT. This gives the protein CASSLRDTDTQYF. The V and J genes are TRBV6-6 and TRBJ2-3; maybe TRBD2 (5 bases). The V end lost 8 bases, the J end lost 2 bases, and 11 bases lay between the germline ends. Germline CDR1 MNHNY, CDR2 SVGAGI (reference sequence). The CDR3 runs to 13 residues.

The chain joins TRBV7-2 to TRBJ2-7, with a possible D match to TRBD1 (6 bases). Germline CDR1 and CDR2: SGHTA and FQGNSA. This CDR3 spans 14 amino acids. CDR3 sequence: CASSTPGRGYKQYV. CDR3 nucleotides: TGTGCCAGCAGTACCCCCGGCAGGGGCTACAAGCAGTACGTC.

By proportion, this clonotype is large. The rearrangement uses TRBV30 and TRBJ1-2; D is perhaps TRBD1 (6 bases). The CDR3 is made up of 16 amino acids. V lost 2 bases and J lost 2, with 18 bases in between. The germline CDR1 and CDR2 sequences are GTSNPN and SVGIG (reference sequence). CDR3 nucleotides: TGTGCCTGGAGTTCACTCGAGGGGGGCTCGAACTATGGCTACACCTTC. Its protein is CAWSSLEGGSNYGYTF.

By share of the sample, this clonotype is large. This chain uses TRBV5-5 with TRBJ2-1, with D possibly matching TRBD1 (6 bases). Deletions cut 4 bases from V and 9 bases from J, with 11 bases between. Germline V gene sequence: CDR1 SGHKS, CDR2 YYEKEE (reference sequence). CDR3 length: 12 residues. The CDR3 reads CASSLQGSEQFF. The CDR3 DNA follows: TGTGCCAGCAGCCTGCAGGGGAGTGAGCAGTTCTTC.

This clonotype is labeled as large. The chain carries TRBV11-1 and TRBJ2-1; D is undetermined. The CDR3 loop spans 15 amino acids. The V end lost 3 bases, the J end lost 0 bases, and 9 bases lay between the germline ends. Germline lookup yields CDR1 SGHAT and CDR2 FQDESV (reference sequence). CDR3 residues: CASSFGSSSYNEQFF. CDR3 nucleotides: TGTGCCAGCAGCTTTGGGTCGAGCTCCTACAATGAGCAGTTCTTC.

V and J are TRBV5-1 and TRBJ1-5; D unclear. CDR1 is SGHRS, CDR2 YFSETQ, per germline. CDR3 size: 13 residues. The V end lost 0 bases, the J end lost 4 bases, and 5 bases lay between the germline ends. The chain's CDR3 is CASSLGFNQPQHF. In DNA form, the CDR3 reads TGCGCCAGCAGCTTGGGGTTTAATCAGCCCCAGCATTTT. The full variable domain, its missing parts supplied by reference TRBV5-1 and TRBJ1-5, is KAGVTQTPRYLIKTRGQQVTLSCSPISGHRSVSWYQQTPGQGLQFLFEYFSETQRNKGNFPGRFSGRQFSNSRSEMNVSTLELGDSALYLCASSLGFNQPQHFGDGTRLSIL.

This clonotype is categorized as large. The chain is built from TRBV6-2 or TRBV6-3 and TRBJ1-1; D call uncertain. Germline CDR1 is MNHEY and CDR2 is SVGEGT. The CDR3 runs to 12 residues. The ends were cut back, 8 bases at V and 10 bases at J, with 17 bases in the middle. The DNA for the CDR3 is TGTGCCAGCGCTACGTCGGGCACCCCAGCTTTCTTT. Translating it yields CASATSGTPAFF.

This clonotype was seen a few times. The chain joins TRBV6-1 to TRBJ1-3; D ambiguous. The CDR3 is made up of 14 amino acids. Germline assignment: CDR1 MNHNS and CDR2 SASEGT. V gave up 7 bases and J gave up 0 bases, with 10 bases separating them. CDR3 residues: CASKTEVSGNTIYF. The CDR3 region has the DNA TGTGCCAGCAAAACAGAAGTCTCTGGAAACACCATATATTTT.

The gene calls are TRBV15 and TRBJ2-3; no firm D call. Between the trimmed V and J ends, which lost 0 bases and 8 bases, there was a span of 9 bases. The CDR3 contains 13 residues. Germline CDR1 and CDR2: LNHNV and YYDKDF (reference sequence). Written as DNA, the CDR3 is TGTGCCACCAGCAGAGATAAAGCGAGTACGCAGTATTTT. It encodes CATSRDKASTQYF. The whole variable domain, filled in from reference TRBV15 and TRBJ2-3, reads DAMVIQNPRYQVTQFGKPVTLSCSQTLNHNVMYWYQQKSSQAPKLLFHYYDKDFNNEADTPDNFQSRRPNTSFCFLDIRSPGLGDTAMYLCATSRDKASTQYFGPGTRLTVL.

The J gene is TRBJ1-5, the V gene TRBV10-1; TRBD1 might be the D (6 bases). This CDR3 is 14 amino acids long. V was trimmed by 4 bases and J by 1 base, leaving 8 bases between them. The germline CDR1 and CDR2 sequences are WNHNN and SYGVQD (reference sequence). CDR3 sequence reads: CASSAGTSNQPQHF. The CDR3 nucleotides are TGCGCCAGCAGTGCCGGGACAAGCAATCAGCCCCAGCATTTT.

The chain joins TRBV14 to TRBJ2-1; 11 bases match TRBD2. In germline, CDR1 is SGHDN, CDR2 FVKESK. V lost 4 bases, J lost 6 bases, and 11 bases stayed unmatched. This CDR3 region has 17 residues. CDR3 amino acids: CASSLASLAGVGNEQFF. CDR3 nucleotides: TGTGCCAGCAGCCTCGCCTCACTAGCGGGGGTAGGCAATGAGCAGTTCTTC.

This clonotype is categorized as large. The V call is TRBV6-6, the J call TRBJ1-1; 9 bases are shared with TRBD1. Germline CDR1 and CDR2: MNHNY and SVGAGI (reference sequence). This CDR3 region has 15 residues. The trim removed 5 bases at V and 8 bases at J, leaving 12 bases unmatched. This chain's CDR3 is CASSPPGDRVAEAFF. CDR3 DNA sequence: TGTGCCAGCAGTCCCCCCGGGGACAGGGTGGCAGAAGCTTTCTTT.

This clonotype is termed medium-sized. The genes are TRBV12-3 or TRBV12-4 and TRBJ2-2; 8 positions agree with TRBD1. Germline trimming cut 6 bases from V and 3 bases from J; bases unmatched to any gene: 6. The CDR3 is made up of 15 amino acids. The CDR3 DNA reads TGTGCCAGCAGCCCACAGGGGGGACACACCGGGGAGCTGTTTTTT. This encodes CASSPQGGHTGELFF.

This clonotype has only a few counts. The chain uses TRBV5-1 and TRBJ2-3; D gene ambiguous. The V and J ends lost 0 bases and 2 bases respectively, with 7 bases between them. This CDR3 is 14 amino acids long. Germline V gene data show CDR1 as SGHRS and CDR2 as YFSETQ. The CDR3 DNA is TGCGCCAGCAGCTTGGTTACCTACACAGATACGCAGTATTTT. The encoded protein is CASSLVTYTDTQYF.

Concerning this clonotype itself: A single base separates this from a much larger clone, so it may be a read error. The chain combines TRBV27 with TRBJ2-7, with D maybe TRBD2 (6 bases). Germline loops: CDR1 MNHEY, CDR2 SMNVEV (reference sequence). The CDR3 covers 14 residues. Trimming removed 6 bases from V and 0 bases from J, with 12 bases in between. For the CDR3, the DNA is TGTGCCAGCAGCTCGATGGGGGGCTCCTACGAGCAGTACGTC. Encoded protein: CASSSMGGSYEQYV.

In its sample, this clonotype was seen a few times. This chain links TRBV27 with TRBJ1-4; TRBD1 aligns across 8 bases. CDR1 is MNHEY, CDR2 SMNVEV, per germline (reference sequence). V lost 6 bases to trimming and J lost 0 bases; unmatched junction nucleotides: 6. This CDR3 is 16 amino acids long. For the CDR3, the DNA is TGTGCCAGCAGCTGGGACAGGACCCCAACTAATGAAAAACTGTTTTTT. It codes for CASSWDRTPTNEKLFF. Complete variable domain (other parts from reference TRBV27 and TRBJ1-4): EAQVTQNPRYLITVTGKKLTVTCSQNMNHEYMSWYRQDPGLGLRQIYYSMNVEVTDKGDVPEGYKVSRKEKRNFPLILESPSPNQTSLYFCASSWDRTPTNEKLFFGSGTQLSVL.

A few counts support this clonotype. The chain is built from TRBV4-1 and TRBJ2-7; D gene ambiguous. The V end lost 0 bases, the J end lost 0 bases, and 9 bases lay between the germline ends. Germline values: CDR1 MGHRA, CDR2 YSYEKL. The CDR3 loop spans 15 amino acids. The CDR3 DNA reads as TGCGCCAGCAGCCAAGATCTGGCAGGCTCCTACGAGCAGTACGTC. Protein sequence: CASSQDLAGSYEQYV.